The 5 T cell receptor beta chains listed next were all sequenced from one sample in a study of PD-1 blockade in classical Hodgkin lymphoma. Relapse after autologous stem cell transplantation occurred in every patient, and brentuximab vedotin exposure varied. The data were produced by immunoSEQ multiplex PCR, yet TCRdb's version contains in-frame clones alone and is incomplete. The sample yields tens of thousands of clones, more than 75% seen once. The sequencing used peripheral blood mononuclear cells (PBMCs), collected at baseline. All receptors come from a human donor with classical Hodgkin lymphoma.

This sequence joins TRBV19 and TRBJ2-7; D possibly corresponds to TRBD1 (6 bases). V gave up 6 bases and J gave up 6 bases, with 15 bases separating them. The CDR3 runs 13 residues. The V gene's germline CDR1 is LNHDA and CDR2 SQIVND (reference sequence). CDR3 residues: CASSYLLGAEQYF. For the CDR3, the DNA is TGTGCCAGTAGCTACTTGTTGGGGGCCGAGCAGTACTTC.

The chain links TRBV4-1 to TRBJ2-2; possible D gene TRBD1, 7 bases. V lost 8 bases to trimming and J lost 4 bases, with 23 bases between them. In germline, CDR1 is MGHRA, CDR2 YSYEKL. The CDR3 has 17 residues. This CDR3 reads CASYSGGRLVGTGELFF. For the CDR3, the DNA is TGCGCCAGCTATTCAGGGGGGCGGTTGGTGGGCACCGGGGAGCTGTTTTTT.

The CDR3 nucleotides read TGTGCCAGCTCACCTCCCTCTGGGGCCAACGTCCTGACTTTC. Translating it yields CASSPPSGANVLTF. V and J are TRBV18 and TRBJ2-6; D is unresolved. There are 14 residues in the CDR3. Germline CDR1 KGHSH, CDR2 LQKENI. V was pared by 3 bases and J by 0 bases, with 3 bases between. The variable domain in full, with the rest retrieved from reference TRBV18 and TRBJ2-6, is NAGVMQNPRHLVRRRGQEARLRCSPMKGHSHVYWYRQLPEEGLKFMVYLQKENIIDESGMPKERFSAEFPKEGPSILRIQQVVRGDSAAYFCASSPPSGANVLTFGAGSRLTVL.

This clone showed up just a few times. The sample contains more than one DNA sequence encoding this CDR3. The chain links TRBV9 to TRBJ2-7; no reliable D call. CDR3 size: 13 residues. V lost 0 bases to trimming and J lost 2 bases, with 6 bases between them. The V gene's germline CDR1 is SGDLS and CDR2 YYNGEE. CDR3 in amino acids: CASSVGPTYEQYF. For the CDR3, the DNA is TGTGCCAGCAGCGTAGGTCCAACCTACGAGCAGTACTTC.

The chain recombines TRBV28 with TRBJ2-3, with 9 bases lining up with TRBD2. Germline V gives CDR1 MDHEN, CDR2 SYDVKM. The CDR3 has 17 residues. Losses at the gene ends were 3 bases for V and 1 base for J; bases not matched to a gene: 8. In DNA, the CDR3 is TGTGCCAGCAGTTTTTCAAGCGGGAGGTGGGGCACAGATACGCAGTATTTT. Amino acid sequence: CASSFSSGRWGTDTQYF.